This T cell receptor beta chain was identified in a study of T cell changes during pregnancy in multiple sclerosis. Method: immunoSEQ multiplex PCR; TCRdb's copy keeps in-frame clones and lacks some. The sample includes 50,000 to 70,000 clones, approximately 92% of them seen just once. There are 15 residues in the CDR3. V gave up 5 bases and J gave up 6 bases; unmatched junction bases: 8. Germline values: CDR1 SGHAT, CDR2 FQNNGV. Sequenced material: peripheral blood, taken in the second trimester of pregnancy. This chain connects TRBV11-2 to TRBJ2-1; TRBD2 agrees at 9 bases. The TCR comes from a female donor with multiple sclerosis, enrolled in a pregnancy study. CDR3 sequence reads: CASSILAGAPNEQFF. CDR3 bases: TGTGCCAGCAGCATCTTAGCGGGAGCCCCCAATGAGCAGTTCTTC.